What follows are 29 T cell receptor beta chains derived from one specimen sequenced in a study of shared clonotypes between healthy human individuals. Sequencing was performed with immunoSEQ multiplex PCR; in TCRdb, only in-frame clones are kept and a portion is missing. The sample contains millions of clones, about 95% of which appear only once. Cells designated naive CD8 were CD45RO-negative and were positively selected for CCR7, with terminally differentiated effector memory CD45RA+ cells excluded. The sequencing sample was made of naive CD8+ T cells sorted from blood. These receptors came from a man aged 18 to 29 in good health.

This chain joins TRBV6-6 and TRBJ2-1, with D unclear. CDR1 and CDR2 (germline): MNHNY, SVGAGI (reference sequence). The ends were cut back, 4 bases at V and 7 bases at J, with 11 bases in the middle. The CDR3 sequence is 13 residues long. CDR3 residues: CASSSARINEQFF. The CDR3 coding sequence is TGTGCCAGCAGTTCGGCCCGGATTAATGAGCAGTTCTTC.

The table lists this clone with a few counts. Other DNA variants within this sample encode the same CDR3. The chain employs TRBV5-1 and TRBJ2-7, with a tentative D call TRBD2 (5 bases). V dropped 0 bases and J dropped 2 bases, with 6 bases sitting between them. This CDR3 is built from 13 residues. The germline gives CDR1 SGHRS, CDR2 YFSETQ. For the CDR3, the DNA is TGCGCCAGCAGCTTGGACGGGACCTACGAGCAGTACTTC. Encoded protein: CASSLDGTYEQYF.

The chain joins TRBV29-1 to TRBJ1-5; D remains ambiguous. Germline CDR1 is SQVTM and CDR2 is ANQGSEA. This CDR3 is built from 12 residues. The V end was cut by 8 bases, the J end by 7 bases, with 15 bases between. The CDR3 DNA follows: TGCAGCCCCAGCGCCGGGCCCCAGCCCCAGCATTTT. Amino acids: CSPSAGPQPQHF.

This clone was seen a single time. The gene calls are TRBV10-3 and TRBJ2-7; D uncertain. This CDR3 has 12 amino acids. CDR1 ENHRY and CDR2 SYGVKD come from the germline V gene. V lost 6 bases, J lost 2 bases, and 8 bases lay in between. The chain's CDR3 is CAIRPDPYEQYF. CDR3 DNA sequence: TGTGCCATCAGGCCAGATCCCTACGAGCAGTACTTC.

The chain has TRBV30 and TRBJ2-5, with TRBD2 matching 12 bases. CDR1 is GTSNPN, CDR2 SVGIG, per germline (reference sequence). V lost 4 bases and J lost 5; bases outside the gene matches: 5. The CDR3 is made up of 14 amino acids. The CDR3 DNA sequence: TGTGCCTGGAATCTAGCGGGGGGGCAGGAGACCCAGTACTTC. Translated, it gives CAWNLAGGQETQYF.

The chain couples TRBV7-9 to TRBJ2-5; D is unresolved. With 1 base removed from V and 7 bases from J, the gap between germline ends came to 7 bases. CDR1 SEHNR and CDR2 FQNEAQ come from the germline V gene (reference sequence). There are 12 residues in the CDR3. CDR3 sequence reads: CASSLDGGTQYF. Written as DNA, the CDR3 is TGTGCCAGCAGCTTAGACGGTGGGACCCAGTACTTC.

The gene calls are TRBV7-3 and TRBJ2-2, with 9 bases identical to TRBD1. V lost 5 bases to trimming and J lost 6 bases; unmatched junction nucleotides: 7. Germline V gene lookup returns CDR1 SGHTA and CDR2 FQGTGA. The CDR3 runs to 15 residues. The CDR3 is CASSKTGTGSGELFF. CDR3 sequence (DNA): TGTGCCAGCAGCAAGACCGGGACAGGGTCCGGGGAGCTGTTTTTT. Looking up the rest from reference TRBV7-3 and TRBJ2-2 gives the full variable domain: GAGVSQTPSNKVTEKGKYVELRCDPISGHTALYWYRQSLGQGPEFLIYFQGTGAADDSGLPNDRFFAVRPEGSVSTLKIQRTERGDSAVYLCASSKTGTGSGELFFGEGSRLTVL.

As to this clone: Other DNA sequences of this sample code for an identical CDR3. The rearrangement uses TRBV4-3 and TRBJ2-7, with TRBD2 as a possible D gene (5 bases). Germline values: CDR1 LGHNA, CDR2 YSLEER. Between the trimmed V and J ends, which lost 1 base and 0 bases, there was a span of 7 bases. The CDR3 spans 14 residues. CDR3 region: CASSQGTSSYEQYF. CDR3 sequence (DNA): TGCGCCAGCAGCCAAGGCACTAGCTCCTACGAGCAGTACTTC.

The chain couples TRBV29-1 to TRBJ2-1, with D tentatively TRBD2 (5 bases). The CDR3 spans 14 residues. Between the trimmed V and J ends, which lost 4 bases and 6 bases, there was a span of 16 bases. Per the germline V gene, CDR1 is SQVTM and CDR2 is ANQGSEA. The CDR3 loop is CSVVPYEAGNEQFF. The CDR3, as DNA: TGCAGCGTTGTACCTTATGAGGCGGGCAATGAGCAGTTCTTC.

As to this clone: This sample also contains other DNA sequences that code for the same CDR3. This chain connects TRBV7-9 to TRBJ2-3; the D is unclear. CDR3 length: 12 residues. Germline CDR1 and CDR2: SEHNR and FQNEAQ (reference sequence). V lost 3 bases, J lost 5 bases, and 6 bases lay in between. The CDR3 DNA is TGTGCCAGCAGCTTTTCACTAGATACGCAGTATTTT. It codes for CASSFSLDTQYF.

The chain combines TRBV30 with TRBJ1-1, with D unclear. Trimming cost V 1 base and J 5 bases, with 14 bases left between them. CDR1 and CDR2 from the germline V gene are GTSNPN and SVGIG (reference sequence). CDR3 length: 14 residues. The CDR3 is CAWSAFPEGTEAFF. DNA for the CDR3: TGTGCCTGGAGTGCCTTCCCGGAGGGTACTGAAGCTTTCTTT. Complete variable domain (other parts from reference TRBV30 and TRBJ1-1): SQTIHQWPATLVQPVGSPLSLECTVEGTSNPNLYWYRQAAGRGLQLLFYSVGIGQISSEVPQNLSASRPQDRQFILSSKKLLLSDSGFYLCAWSAFPEGTEAFFGQGTRLTVV.

Remarks on this clone: A much larger clone sits a single nucleotide away, making a read error possible. In the same sample, other DNA sequences code for this CDR3. The J gene is TRBJ2-7, the V gene TRBV11-2, with 10 bases matching TRBD1. The length of the CDR3 is 14 residues. The V gene's germline CDR1 is SGHAT and CDR2 FQNNGV. Germline trimming cut 1 base from V and 4 bases from J; bases unmatched to any gene: 1. For the CDR3, the DNA is TGTGCCAGCAGCTTAGGGACAGGGGGGTACGAGCAGTACTTC. It yields the protein CASSLGTGGYEQYF.

In this sample, this clone turned up once. The chain is built from TRBV7-2 and TRBJ2-7, with D tentatively TRBD1 (5 bases). The length of the CDR3 is 14 residues. V lost 0 bases, J lost 2 bases, and 8 bases lay in between. The germline V gene has CDR1 SGHTA and CDR2 FQGNSA. The CDR3 sequence is CASSLAQGTYEQYF. The CDR3 coding sequence is TGTGCCAGCAGCTTAGCCCAGGGCACCTACGAGCAGTACTTC.

The rearrangement links TRBV7-9 to TRBJ1-2; 7 nucleotides agree with TRBD1. The V gene's germline CDR1 is SEHNR and CDR2 FQNEAQ (reference sequence). The trim removed 4 bases at V and 0 bases at J, leaving 11 bases unmatched. CDR3 length equals 17 residues. CDR3 in DNA: TGTGCCAGCAGCTCCTATCCCGGACAGGCTCCTAACTATGGCTACACCTTC. Translated, it gives CASSSYPGQAPNYGYTF.

V and J are TRBV27 and TRBJ2-2; D may be TRBD1 (6 bases). V dropped 7 bases and J dropped 4 bases, with 13 bases sitting between them. The germline CDR1 and CDR2 sequences are MNHEY and SMNVEV (reference sequence). The CDR3 contains 14 residues. The CDR3 loop is CASTRDTITGELFF. The CDR3 nucleotides read TGTGCCAGCACGAGGGACACTATCACCGGGGAGCTGTTTTTT.

The CDR3 sequence: CASSPYGGSYEQYF. In nucleotides, the CDR3 is TGTGCCAGTAGCCCCTACGGGGGGTCCTACGAGCAGTACTTC. The gene calls are TRBV19 and TRBJ2-7; 7 bases fit TRBD2. The CDR3 runs 14 residues. Trimming removed 6 bases from V and 1 base from J; junction bases left unmatched: 6. Germline values: CDR1 LNHDA, CDR2 SQIVND (reference sequence).

This chain connects TRBV7-8 to TRBJ2-5; a possible D gene is TRBD2 (5 bases). CDR3 length equals 14 residues. The ends were cut back, 2 bases at V and 1 base at J, with 8 bases in the middle. Germline V gene data show CDR1 as SGHVS and CDR2 as FQNEAQ. The CDR3 DNA reads as TGTGCCAGCAGCTTATGGGCGGGCCAAGAGACCCAGTACTTC. This sequence encodes CASSLWAGQETQYF.

The chain recombines TRBV7-2 with TRBJ2-3; D call uncertain. V gave up 2 bases and J gave up 0 bases, with 6 bases separating them. This CDR3 contains 14 residues. Germline lookup yields CDR1 SGHTA and CDR2 FQGNSA. DNA for the CDR3: TGTGCCAGCAGCTTACAGGCAAGCACAGATACGCAGTATTTT. Encoded protein: CASSLQASTDTQYF.

V is TRBV2 and J is TRBJ2-7, with D possibly being TRBD1 (6 bases). The CDR3 contains 12 residues. CDR1 and CDR2 (germline): SNHLY, FYNNEI. V lost 7 bases, J lost 2 bases, and 9 bases lay in between. CDR3 region: CASTDRTYEQYF. CDR3 nucleotides: TGTGCCAGCACGGACAGAACCTACGAGCAGTACTTC.

The chain joins TRBV7-8 to TRBJ2-1; 9 positions agree with TRBD2. V lost 1 base to trimming and J lost 6 bases; unmatched junction nucleotides: 4. This CDR3 is built from 15 residues. Germline V gene sequence: CDR1 SGHVS, CDR2 FQNEAQ. The CDR3 bases are TGTGCCAGCAGCTTAGTAAGGCGGGGGGGCAATGAGCAGTTCTTC. It encodes CASSLVRRGGNEQFF.

V is TRBV27 and J is TRBJ2-1; 9 positions agree with TRBD2. The V gene's germline CDR1 is MNHEY and CDR2 SMNVEV (reference sequence). Trimming cost V 8 bases and J 3 bases; bases outside gene matches: 5. The CDR3 contains 14 residues. CDR3 DNA: TGTGCCAGCGGGGAGCGGGAGGACTACAATGAGCAGTTCTTC. Protein: CASGEREDYNEQFF.

The V call is TRBV5-4, the J call TRBJ1-4; 12 bases agree with TRBD1. CDR1 is SGHNT and CDR2 is YYREEE in the germline V gene (reference sequence). CDR3 length: 15 residues. V gave up 2 bases and J gave up 6 bases; unmatched junction bases: 2. Written as DNA, the CDR3 is TGTGCCAGCAGCTTTGGGACAGGGGGCGATGAAAAACTGTTTTTT. It is translated as CASSFGTGGDEKLFF.

This chain connects TRBV6-1 to TRBJ1-1; tentative D call: TRBD1 (6 bases). CDR1 is MNHNS and CDR2 is SASEGT in the germline V gene. V lost 6 bases to trimming and J lost 0 bases, with 11 bases between them. There are 14 residues in the CDR3. The CDR3 DNA reads as TGTGCCAGCAGCAGCAGGGGCCTGAACACTGAAGCTTTCTTT. This gives the protein CASSSRGLNTEAFF.

In this sample, this clone turned up once. The chain joins TRBV9 to TRBJ2-3, with 9 bases identical to TRBD2. CDR3 length equals 16 residues. The V and J ends lost 3 bases and 5 bases, in that order; junction bases with no gene match: 10. CDR1 is SGDLS, CDR2 YYNGEE, per germline. CDR3 amino acids: CASSEGVAGEGDTQYF. DNA for the CDR3: TGTGCCAGCAGCGAGGGGGTAGCGGGAGAAGGAGATACGCAGTATTTT.

The gene calls are TRBV5-6 and TRBJ2-2; D is undetermined. CDR3 length: 16 residues. Trimming took off 4 bases at V and 0 bases at J, with 13 bases between the two ends. Germline CDR1 SGHDT, CDR2 YYEEEE. The chain's CDR3 is CASSANWVANTGELFF. The CDR3 DNA is TGTGCCAGCAGCGCCAACTGGGTTGCGAACACCGGGGAGCTGTTTTTT. Filled out from reference TRBV5-6 and TRBJ2-2, the complete variable domain reads DAGVTQSPTHLIKTRGQQVTLRCSPKSGHDTVSWYQQALGQGPQFIFQYYEEEERQRGNFPDRFSGHQFPNYSSELNVNALLLGDSALYLCASSANWVANTGELFFGEGSRLTVL.

The V gene is TRBV29-1, the J gene TRBJ2-7, with D unresolved. The germline V gene has CDR1 SQVTM and CDR2 ANQGSEA. Trimming pared 6 bases from V and 6 bases from J, leaving 18 bases between. The CDR3 is made up of 13 amino acids. CDR3 nucleotide sequence: TGCAGCGTCGGCGGTCGTGAAGATGGCGAGCAGTACTTC. Translation gives CSVGGREDGEQYF.

This chain connects TRBV27 to TRBJ1-5; TRBD1 is a possible D gene (5 bases). The CDR3 length is 15 residues. Germline V gives CDR1 MNHEY, CDR2 SMNVEV (reference sequence). V was trimmed by 2 bases and J by 0 bases, leaving 8 bases between them. The CDR3 region is CASSLDSNSNQPQHF. For the CDR3, the DNA is TGTGCCAGCAGTTTAGACAGTAATAGCAATCAGCCCCAGCATTTT.

The gene calls are TRBV21-1 and TRBJ2-5; no DNA check was done on the table's D call, TRBD1. TRBV21-1 is marked as a pseudogene. The CDR3 length is 16 residues. CDR3 sequence (DNA): TGTGCCAGCAGCACTCCGGGACAGGAGTTGGGAAGGACCCAGTACTTC. The encoded protein is CASSTPGQELGRTQYF.

V and J are TRBV9 and TRBJ1-3; D might be TRBD1 (5 bases). V dropped 4 bases and J dropped 1 base, with 12 bases sitting between them. This CDR3 is built from 15 residues. CDR1 is SGDLS, CDR2 YYNGEE, per germline. CDR3 DNA sequence: TGTGCCAGCAGCCCAGAGGGGACTTCTGGAAACACCATATATTTT. This codes for CASSPEGTSGNTIYF.